This T cell receptor (beta chain) was profiled in a study of T-cell memory formation after mild COVID-19. Notes on the study in general: Memory cells collected pre-infection included some clones that later responded, suggesting cross-reactive memory joined. Largely, contracting CD4+ clones fell within CM and EM, and contracting CD8+ clones within EMRA.

The germline gives CDR1 LNHNV, CDR2 YYDKDF (reference sequence). CDR3 length: 16 residues. V was trimmed by 1 base and J by 2 bases, leaving 14 bases between them. This clonotype was detected a few times. Its antigen is currently unknown. TCRdb independently ran MiXCR on the 5' RACE reads; one entry per CDR3 protein. The data hold 380,000 or so distinct CDR3 sequences, with around 15% observed a single time. This chain joins TRBV15 and TRBJ2-5; TRBD1 might be the D (5 bases). Sequencing input: PBMCs or a T cell subset sorted from them (not recorded which). This sequence was found in a man younger than 35 who had mild COVID-19 (a few samples of this study predate the infection). Cell type and time point are not known. The DNA for the CDR3 is TGTGCCACCAGCAGAGTCTTCGCGGCAGGGCAAGAGACCCAGTACTTC. Encoded protein: CATSRVFAAGQETQYF.